The present TCR beta chain was sequenced within a study of T cell responses to AZD1222 COVID-19 vaccine. Study-wide points: Seropositive AZD1222 recipients at baseline numbered only five or six.

The data were produced by immunoSEQ multiplex PCR, yet TCRdb's version contains in-frame clones alone and is incomplete. The sample records approximately 110,000 clones, 90% to 95% being singletons. Worth noting for this clone: Its cognate antigen is unknown.

This CDR3 has 13 amino acids. V lost 4 bases, J lost 6 bases, and 5 bases stayed unmatched. The V gene's germline CDR1 is SGHNT and CDR2 YYREEE (reference sequence). The specimen was peripheral blood, collected on day 0 of AZD1222 vaccination. The TCR was taken from an adult in good health. The V and J genes are TRBV5-4 and TRBJ1-1; 8 bases agree with TRBD1. The CDR3 spells CASSAGGWSEAFF. The CDR3 DNA is TGTGCCAGCAGCGCAGGGGGCTGGTCTGAAGCTTTCTTT.